The 20 T cell receptor beta chains in this list originate from one sample, sequenced in a study of control samples from healthy donors and cancer patients. Profiling relied on immunoSEQ multiplex PCR, and the TCRdb table lists in-frame clones only, not all of them. The sample holds some 120,000 clones, about 94% seen once. Sequenced input: blood. These receptor sequences come from a young man in good health.

The CDR3 loop reads CASSNPPRGYGYTF. Written as DNA, the CDR3 is TGTGCCAGTAGTAATCCCCCCCGCGGCTATGGCTACACCTTC. V gene TRBV19 combines with J gene TRBJ1-2; D not certain. The CDR3 is 14 amino acids. CDR1 and CDR2 (germline): LNHDA, SQIVND (reference sequence). With 4 bases removed from V and 4 bases from J, the gap between germline ends came to 13 bases.

The rearrangement links TRBV6-5 to TRBJ2-1, with D perhaps matching TRBD1 (5 bases). Trimming shortened V by 2 bases and J by 2 bases, and 10 bases separated the two germline ends. CDR1 and CDR2 from the germline V gene are MNHEY and SVGAGI. The CDR3 runs to 15 residues. The CDR3 DNA reads TGTGCCAGCAGTTACAAACAGGTAGCCTACAATGAGCAGTTCTTC. Encoded protein: CASSYKQVAYNEQFF.

This chain uses TRBV5-5 with TRBJ2-3, with D unclear. V lost 0 bases and J 6 bases, leaving 5 bases between the germline ends. Germline V lookup: CDR1 SGHKS, CDR2 YYEKEE (reference sequence). The CDR3 loop spans 12 amino acids. The CDR3 loop reads CASSLGLDTQYF. In DNA, the CDR3 is TGTGCCAGCAGCTTGGGGTTGGATACGCAGTATTTT. Complete variable domain (other parts from reference TRBV5-5 and TRBJ2-3): DAGVTQSPTHLIKTRGQQVTLRCSPISGHKSVSWYQQVLGQGPQFIFQYYEKEERGRGNFPDRFSARQFPNYSSELNVNALLLGDSALYLCASSLGLDTQYFGPGTRLTVL.

The chain recombines TRBV10-3 with TRBJ2-2; 8 bases map to TRBD2. CDR1 and CDR2 (germline): ENHRY, SYGVKD. After removal of 4 bases from V and 5 bases from J, the junction contained 6 bases not matched to a gene. This CDR3 contains 15 residues. The CDR3 sequence: CAISVLGLATGELFF. The CDR3 DNA is TGTGCCATCAGTGTTTTAGGACTAGCTACCGGGGAGCTGTTTTTT.

In nucleotides, the CDR3 is TGTGCCAGCAGCTTAGTACGAGCAGATACGCAGTATTTT. This gives the protein CASSLVRADTQYF. The J gene is TRBJ2-3, the V gene TRBV7-2, with D unclear. Per the germline V gene, CDR1 is SGHTA and CDR2 is FQGNSA. Trimming pared 1 base from V and 4 bases from J, leaving 6 bases between. The length of the CDR3 is 13 residues.

This clone has just a few counts. V usage is TRBV6-5 and J usage is TRBJ1-5, with TRBD1 identical over 8 bases. Germline assignment: CDR1 MNHEY and CDR2 SVGAGI. The CDR3 extends over 15 amino acids. Germline trimming cut 7 bases from V and 0 bases from J; bases unmatched to any gene: 5. CDR3 nucleotide sequence: TGTGCCAGCACCCCGACAGGGGTTAGCAATCAGCCCCAGCATTTT. Its protein product is CASTPTGVSNQPQHF.

CDR3 amino acids: CASSQLDTSYEQYF. CDR3 DNA: TGCGCCAGCAGCCAACTTGACACCTCCTACGAGCAGTACTTC. V is TRBV4-1 and J is TRBJ2-7; D gene ambiguous. V was clipped by 2 bases and J by 0 bases, with 8 bases between them. This CDR3 spans 14 amino acids. Germline loops: CDR1 MGHRA, CDR2 YSYEKL.

This chain uses TRBV7-9 with TRBJ1-2; the match to TRBD1 covers 7 bases. CDR3 size: 15 residues. Germline V gives CDR1 SEHNR, CDR2 FQNEAQ (reference sequence). The V and J ends lost 5 bases and 0 bases, in that order; junction bases with no gene match: 6. The CDR3 DNA reads as TGTGCCAGCAGCAAGCCCCAGGGGGCTAACTATGGCTACACCTTC. Its translation is CASSKPQGANYGYTF.

The chain employs TRBV4-3 and TRBJ2-3, with D uncertain. Trimming cost V 0 bases and J 2 bases, with 9 bases left between them. CDR1 and CDR2 (germline): LGHNA, YSLEER. There are 15 residues in the CDR3. DNA for the CDR3: TGCGCCAGCAGCCAAGATGAAGCTAACACAGATACGCAGTATTTT. As protein: CASSQDEANTDTQYF.

This chain links TRBV6-5 with TRBJ1-4; the D is unclear. Deletions cut 0 bases from V and 7 bases from J, with 12 bases between. Germline V gene data show CDR1 as MNHEY and CDR2 as SVGAGI. The CDR3 sequence is 15 residues long. The CDR3 coding sequence is TGTGCCAGCAGTTACTCGGCCAGCCATGGTGAAAAACTGTTTTTT. Protein: CASSYSASHGEKLFF.

The count of this clone is one. The chain employs TRBV18 and TRBJ1-1, with D perhaps TRBD1 (5 bases). This CDR3 has 17 amino acids. V lost 3 bases, J lost 3 bases, and 20 bases lay in between. Germline lookup yields CDR1 KGHSH and CDR2 LQKENI. CDR3 sequence reads: CASSPPGLRKTHTEAFF. In DNA, the CDR3 is TGTGCCAGCTCACCCCCGGGACTCCGAAAAACGCACACTGAAGCTTTCTTT.

CDR3 region: CASSLAGGHNEQFF. Here the CDR3 DNA reads TGTGCCAGCAGCTTAGCGGGGGGCCACAATGAGCAGTTCTTC. The chain is built from TRBV11-2 and TRBJ2-1, with D possibly matching TRBD2 (7 bases). Per germline, CDR1 SGHAT and CDR2 FQNNGV. With 1 base removed from V and 5 bases from J, the gap between germline ends came to 9 bases. This CDR3 has 14 amino acids.

This chain uses TRBV4-2 with TRBJ2-3; weak D call: TRBD2 (7 bases). Between the trimmed V and J ends, which lost 4 bases and 3 bases, there was a span of 14 bases. There are 15 residues in the CDR3. Germline V gene data show CDR1 as LGHNA and CDR2 as YNFKEQ. This chain's CDR3 is CASSPTGGGTDTQYF. The CDR3 DNA follows: TGTGCCAGCAGCCCTACGGGGGGCGGGACAGATACGCAGTATTTT.

J is TRBJ1-5 and V is TRBV15; 9 positions agree with TRBD1. This CDR3 region has 17 residues. Germline V gene data show CDR1 as LNHNV and CDR2 as YYDKDF (reference sequence). After removal of 0 bases from V and 2 bases from J, the junction contained 5 bases not matched to a gene. In DNA form, the CDR3 reads TGTGCCACCAGCAGAGAAGAGGGACAGGGAGGCAATCAGCCCCAGCATTTT. It yields the protein CATSREEGQGGNQPQHF.

The chain is built from TRBV7-9 and TRBJ2-3, with TRBD2 matching over 7 bases. J gave up 6 bases and V 1 base, and 4 bases lay outside the gene matches. The germline V gene has CDR1 SEHNR and CDR2 FQNEAQ (reference sequence). The CDR3 sequence is 14 residues long. In nucleotides, the CDR3 is TGTGCCAGCAGCTTAGGTACCGGGGGGGATACGCAGTATTTT. Translation gives CASSLGTGGDTQYF. Based on the CDR3 plus reference TRBV7-9 and TRBJ2-3, the full variable domain is DTGVSQNPRHKITKRGQNVTFRCDPISEHNRLYWYRQTLGQGPEFLTYFQNEAQLEKSRLLSDRFSAERPKGSFSTLEIQRTEQGDSAMYLCASSLGTGGDTQYFGPGTRLTVL.

V and J are TRBV18 and TRBJ1-4, with 7 bases aligning to TRBD1. The trim removed 3 bases at V and 6 bases at J, leaving 4 bases unmatched. Germline values: CDR1 KGHSH, CDR2 LQKENI. This CDR3 region has 14 residues. The CDR3 loop reads CASSPGTAYEKLFF. CDR3 bases: TGTGCCAGCTCACCCGGGACAGCTTATGAAAAACTGTTTTTT.

J is TRBJ2-1 and V is TRBV11-2; tentatively, D is TRBD2 (7 bases). Per germline, CDR1 SGHAT and CDR2 FQNNGV. The CDR3 length is 14 residues. Trimming shortened V by 5 bases and J by 7 bases, and 15 bases separated the two germline ends. The CDR3 DNA sequence: TGTGCCAGCAGCCCCTTGCGGGGGCAGAATGAGCAGTTCTTC. Its protein product is CASSPLRGQNEQFF.

J is TRBJ2-2 and V is TRBV12-3 or TRBV12-4; 9 nucleotides match TRBD1. The CDR3 spans 13 residues. V shed 10 bases and J 5 bases; nucleotides not matched to a gene: 5. This CDR3 reads CAIQGARTGELFF. The CDR3 bases are TGTGCCATACAGGGGGCGAGAACCGGGGAGCTGTTTTTT.

V usage is TRBV5-1 and J usage is TRBJ2-5; 12 bases agree with TRBD1. Losses at the gene ends were 4 bases for V and 1 base for J; bases not matched to a gene: 5. In germline, CDR1 is SGHRS, CDR2 YFSETQ. The CDR3 sequence is 16 residues long. Here the CDR3 DNA reads TGCGCCAGCAGCACGGGACAGGGGGCTGTCCAAGAGACCCAGTACTTC. This sequence encodes CASSTGQGAVQETQYF.

V usage is TRBV27 and J usage is TRBJ2-3, with D unresolved. The CDR3 is 12 residues long. V lost 8 bases and J lost 3, with 9 bases in between. Germline V CDR1 and CDR2: MNHEY, SMNVEV (reference sequence). This chain's CDR3 is CASGRQTDTQYF. The CDR3 bases are TGTGCCAGCGGACGTCAGACAGATACGCAGTATTTT.